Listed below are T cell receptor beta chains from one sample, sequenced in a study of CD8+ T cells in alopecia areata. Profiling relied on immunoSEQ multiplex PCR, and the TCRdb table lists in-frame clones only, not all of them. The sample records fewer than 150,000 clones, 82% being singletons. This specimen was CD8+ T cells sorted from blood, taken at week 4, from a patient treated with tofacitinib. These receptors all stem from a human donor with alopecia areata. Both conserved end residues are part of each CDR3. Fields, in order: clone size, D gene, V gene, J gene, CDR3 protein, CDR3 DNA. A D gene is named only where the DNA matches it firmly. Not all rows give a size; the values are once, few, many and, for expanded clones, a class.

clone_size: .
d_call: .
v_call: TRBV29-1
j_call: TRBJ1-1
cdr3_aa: CSGANTEAFF
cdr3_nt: TGCAGCGGGGCGAACACTGAAGCTTTCTTT

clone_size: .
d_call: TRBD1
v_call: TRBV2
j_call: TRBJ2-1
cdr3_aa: CASSWTGGEQFF
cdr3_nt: TGTGCCAGCAGTTGGACAGGCGGTGAGCAGTTCTTC

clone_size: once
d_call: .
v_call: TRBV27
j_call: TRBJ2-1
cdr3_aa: CASPPHNEQFF
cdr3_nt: TGTGCCAGCCCCCCCCACAATGAGCAGTTCTTC

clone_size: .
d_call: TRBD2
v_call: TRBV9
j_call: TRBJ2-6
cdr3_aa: CASSPGLAGVGANVLTF
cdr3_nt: TGTGCCAGCAGCCCAGGACTAGCGGGGGTGGGGGCCAACGTCCTGACTTTC

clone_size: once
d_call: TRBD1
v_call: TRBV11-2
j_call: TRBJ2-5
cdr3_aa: CASSWGQFQETQYF
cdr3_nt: TGTGCCAGCAGCTGGGGACAGTTCCAAGAGACCCAGTACTTC

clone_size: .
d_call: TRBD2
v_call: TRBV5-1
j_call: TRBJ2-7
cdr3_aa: CASSWTTSETYEQYF
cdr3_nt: TGCGCCAGCAGCTGGACTACTAGCGAAACTTACGAGCAGTACTTC

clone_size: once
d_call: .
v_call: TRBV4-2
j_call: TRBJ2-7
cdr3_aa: CASSHSTGYEQYF
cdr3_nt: TGTGCCAGCAGCCACTCGACAGGTTACGAGCAGTACTTC

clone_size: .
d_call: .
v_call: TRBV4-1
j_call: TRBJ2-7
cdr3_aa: CASSQVRPAGGEQYF
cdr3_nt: TGCGCCAGCAGCCAAGTTCGTCCCGCTGGTGGAGAGCAGTACTTC

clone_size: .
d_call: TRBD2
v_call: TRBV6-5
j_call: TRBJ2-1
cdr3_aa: CASSPVGGGFNEQFF
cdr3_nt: TGTGCCAGCAGCCCTGTAGGCGGGGGGTTCAATGAGCAGTTCTTC

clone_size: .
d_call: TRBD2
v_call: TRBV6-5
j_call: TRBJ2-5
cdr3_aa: CASSLLGGETQYF
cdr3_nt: TGTGCCAGCAGTCTCCTGGGAGGGGAGACCCAGTACTTC

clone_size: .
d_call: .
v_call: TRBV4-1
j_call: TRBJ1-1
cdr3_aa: CASSQTSPNTEAFF
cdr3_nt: TGCGCCAGCAGCCAGACCTCACCGAACACTGAAGCTTTCTTT

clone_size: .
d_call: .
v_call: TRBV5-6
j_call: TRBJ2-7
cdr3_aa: CASSLYSYEQYF
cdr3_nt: TGTGCCAGCAGCTTGTACTCCTACGAGCAGTACTTC

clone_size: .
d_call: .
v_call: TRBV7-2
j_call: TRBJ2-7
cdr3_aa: CASSLAVGAGYEQYF
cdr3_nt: TGTGCCAGCAGCTTAGCGGTAGGAGCAGGCTACGAGCAGTACTTC

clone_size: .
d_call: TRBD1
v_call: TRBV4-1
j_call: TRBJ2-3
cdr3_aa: CASSRVDRSTDTQYF
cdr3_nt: TGCGCCAGCAGCCGAGTGGACAGGTCCACAGATACGCAGTATTTT

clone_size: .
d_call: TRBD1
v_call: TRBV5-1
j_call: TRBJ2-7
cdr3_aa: CASSIPGQASYEQYF
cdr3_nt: TGCGCCAGCAGCATACCGGGACAGGCCAGCTACGAGCAGTACTTC

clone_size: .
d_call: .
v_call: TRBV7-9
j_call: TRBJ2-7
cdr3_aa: CASSSAGATLEQYF
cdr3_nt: TGTGCCAGCAGCTCCGCGGGGGCTACCCTCGAGCAGTACTTC

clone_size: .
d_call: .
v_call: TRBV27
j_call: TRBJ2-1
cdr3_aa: CASSLGQSDEQFF
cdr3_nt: TGTGCCAGCAGTCTGGGACAATCGGATGAGCAGTTCTTC

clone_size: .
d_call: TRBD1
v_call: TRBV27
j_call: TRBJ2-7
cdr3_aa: CASSRGTGVHEQYF
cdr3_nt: TGTGCCAGCAGTAGGGGGACAGGGGTTCACGAGCAGTACTTC

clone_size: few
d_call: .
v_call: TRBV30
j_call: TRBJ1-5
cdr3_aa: CAWSVWGAQPQHF
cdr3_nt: TGTGCCTGGAGTGTATGGGGGGCTCAGCCCCAGCATTTT

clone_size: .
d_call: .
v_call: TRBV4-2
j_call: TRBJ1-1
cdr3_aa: CASRGEGLAAFF
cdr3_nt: TGTGCCAGCAGGGGAGAGGGGCTGGCGGCTTTCTTT

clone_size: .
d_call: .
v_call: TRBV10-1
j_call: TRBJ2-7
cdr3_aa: CASSAGAWSSYEQYF
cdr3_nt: TGCGCCAGCAGTGCTGGGGCCTGGTCCTCCTACGAGCAGTACTTC

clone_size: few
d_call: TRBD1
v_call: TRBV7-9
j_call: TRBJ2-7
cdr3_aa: CASSPDREKTYEQYF
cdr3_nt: TGTGCCAGCAGCCCAGACAGGGAGAAAACCTACGAGCAGTACTTC

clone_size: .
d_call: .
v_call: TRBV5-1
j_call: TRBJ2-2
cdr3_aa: CASSLGTENTGELFF
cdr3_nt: TGCGCCAGCAGCTTGGGGACTGAGAACACCGGGGAGCTGTTTTTT

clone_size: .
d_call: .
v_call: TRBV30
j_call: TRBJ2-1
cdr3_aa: CACLAGASYNEQFF
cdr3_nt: TGTGCCTGTTTGGCGGGGGCGTCCTACAATGAGCAGTTCTTC

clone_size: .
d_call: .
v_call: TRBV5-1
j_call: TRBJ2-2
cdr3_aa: CASSLVIGGTGELFF
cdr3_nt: TGCGCCAGCAGCTTGGTGATTGGCGGCACCGGGGAACTGTTTTTT

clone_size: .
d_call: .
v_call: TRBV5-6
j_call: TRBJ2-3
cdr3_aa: CASSLITATSTDTQYF
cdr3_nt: TGTGCCAGCAGCTTGATTACAGCTACTAGCACAGATACGCAGTATTTT

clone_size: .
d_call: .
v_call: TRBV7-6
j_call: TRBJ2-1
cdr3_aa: CASSSRDNEQFF
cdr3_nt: TGTGCCAGCAGCTCCCGAGACAATGAGCAGTTCTTC

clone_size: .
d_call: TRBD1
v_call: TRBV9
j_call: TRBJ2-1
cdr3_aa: CASSAQGDSWNEQFF
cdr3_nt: TGTGCCAGCAGCGCACAGGGGGACAGTTGGAATGAGCAGTTCTTC

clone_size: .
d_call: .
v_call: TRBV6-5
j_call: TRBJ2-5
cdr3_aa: CASSLWDDTQETQYF
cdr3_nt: TGTGCCAGCTCCCTATGGGACGACACTCAAGAGACCCAGTACTTC

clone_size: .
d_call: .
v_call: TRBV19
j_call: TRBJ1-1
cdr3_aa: CASSLGGTNTEAFF
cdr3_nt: TGTGCCAGTAGTTTGGGGGGCACGAACACTGAAGCTTTCTTT

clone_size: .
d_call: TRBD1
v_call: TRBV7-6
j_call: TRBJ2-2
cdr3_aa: CASSPGPGQGSGYTGELFF
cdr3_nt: TGTGCCAGCAGCCCCGGGCCGGGACAGGGTAGTGGTTACACCGGGGAGCTGTTTTTT

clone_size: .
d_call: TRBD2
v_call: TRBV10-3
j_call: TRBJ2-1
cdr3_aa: CAISPSGGDNEQFF
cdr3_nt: TGTGCCATCTCCCCTAGCGGGGGGGACAATGAGCAGTTCTTC

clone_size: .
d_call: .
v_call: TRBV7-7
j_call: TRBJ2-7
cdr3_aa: CASSMRAGVSEQYF
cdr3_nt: TGTGCTAGCAGCATGAGGGCTGGGGTCTCCGAGCAGTACTTC

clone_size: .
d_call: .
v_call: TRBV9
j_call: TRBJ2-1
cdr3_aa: CASSVFGNEQFF
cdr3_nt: TGTGCCAGCAGCGTATTCGGCAATGAGCAGTTCTTC

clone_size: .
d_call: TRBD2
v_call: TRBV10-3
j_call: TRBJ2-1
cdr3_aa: CAISESETSGSRFNEQFF
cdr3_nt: TGTGCCATCAGTGAGTCCGAGACTAGCGGGTCCCGCTTCAATGAGCAGTTCTTC

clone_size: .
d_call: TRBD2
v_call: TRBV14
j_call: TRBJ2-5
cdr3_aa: CASSLRTSGGARMTQYF
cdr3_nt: TGTGCCAGCAGCCTAAGGACTAGCGGGGGGGCTCGCATGACCCAGTACTTC

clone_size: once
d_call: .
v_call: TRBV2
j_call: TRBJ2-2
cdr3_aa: CASSEVAVSGELFF
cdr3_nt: TGTGCCAGCAGTGAAGTAGCAGTATCCGGGGAGCTGTTTTTT

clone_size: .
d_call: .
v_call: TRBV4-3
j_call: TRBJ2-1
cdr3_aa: CASSPTIYNEQFF
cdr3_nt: TGCGCCAGCAGCCCAACGATTTACAATGAGCAGTTCTTC

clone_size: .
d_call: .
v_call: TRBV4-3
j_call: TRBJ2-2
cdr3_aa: CASSQNKNTGELFF
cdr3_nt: TGCGCCAGCAGCCAAAACAAGAACACCGGGGAGCTGTTTTTT

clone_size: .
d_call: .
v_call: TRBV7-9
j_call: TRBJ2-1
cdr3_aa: CASSLEGREQFF
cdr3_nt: TGTGCCAGCAGCTTGGAGGGGAGGGAGCAGTTCTTC

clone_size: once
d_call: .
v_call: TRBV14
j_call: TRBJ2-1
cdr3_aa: CASSQGGVSYNEQFF
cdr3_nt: TGTGCCAGCAGCCAAGGGGGAGTCTCCTACAATGAGCAGTTCTTC

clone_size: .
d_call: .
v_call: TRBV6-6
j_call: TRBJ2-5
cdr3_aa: CASSYLGQMQETQYF
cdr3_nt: TGTGCCAGCAGTTACTTAGGACAGATGCAAGAGACCCAGTACTTC

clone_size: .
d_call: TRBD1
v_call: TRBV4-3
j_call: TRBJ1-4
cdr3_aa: CASSQESDRGEKLFF
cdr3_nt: TGCGCCAGCAGCCAAGAATCGGACAGGGGAGAAAAACTGTTTTTT

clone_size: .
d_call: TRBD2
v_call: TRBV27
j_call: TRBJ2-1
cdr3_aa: CASSLSPSGSSPDNEQFF
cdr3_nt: TGTGCCAGCAGTTTATCGCCTAGCGGGAGTTCTCCTGACAATGAGCAGTTCTTC